The TCR beta chain described here comes from a study of blood T cell repertoires in COVID-19. Study in general: Material from acute and convalescent COVID-19 was sourced from the United States, Italy and Spain. T cells, B-cell-depleted T cells, or PBMCs provided the cDNA or gDNA that served as material.

The junction had 3 bases not matched to a gene; V was cut back by 0 bases and J by 2 bases. Germline assignment: CDR1 MGHRA and CDR2 YSYEKL. The CDR3 is made up of 15 amino acids. As processed by the authors: Estimation of nucleated cell counts was performed using reference gene primer amplification. Sequenced by immunoSEQ multiplex PCR; TCRdb stores in-frame clones only, minus some. V, J and clone size are those of that table, while D and trimming were read from the DNA. The sample has roughly 70,000 clones, about 73% seen once. The source of this sequence is a man in his 60s with acute or convalescent COVID-19. The rearrangement uses TRBV4-1 and TRBJ2-7; 8 bases are shared with TRBD2. The source material was peripheral blood. CDR3 loop: CASSQEARGAYEQYV. The CDR3 nucleotides read TGCGCCAGCAGCCAAGAGGCGCGGGGGGCCTACGAGCAGTACGTC.